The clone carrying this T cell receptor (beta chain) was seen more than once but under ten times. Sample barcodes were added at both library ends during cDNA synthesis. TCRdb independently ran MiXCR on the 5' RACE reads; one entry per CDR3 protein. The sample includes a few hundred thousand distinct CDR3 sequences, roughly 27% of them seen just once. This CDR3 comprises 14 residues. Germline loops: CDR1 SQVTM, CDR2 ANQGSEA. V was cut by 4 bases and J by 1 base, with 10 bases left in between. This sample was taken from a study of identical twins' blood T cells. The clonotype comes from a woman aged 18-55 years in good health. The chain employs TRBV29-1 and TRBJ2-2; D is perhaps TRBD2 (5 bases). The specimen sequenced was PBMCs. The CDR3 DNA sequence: TGCAGCGTTGGAGGGCAGGTGAACACCGGGGAGCTGTTTTTT. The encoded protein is CSVGGQVNTGELFF.